The 21 T cell receptor beta chains below all came from one sample that was sequenced in a study of Graves' ophthalmopathy and Graves' hyperthyroidism. TCR beta CDR3 regions were amplified from RNA transcripts. First-round RT-PCR used HTBI primers; second-round multiplex PCR followed. Using its own MiXCR run on the multiplex PCR reads, TCRdb lists one record per CDR3 protein. The repertoire holds around 1,200,000 distinct CDR3 sequences, with less than 45% as singletons. The sequenced sample was peripheral blood or thyroid tissue (not recorded which). These receptors all come from an adult man with Graves' hyperthyroidism.

The genes are TRBV2 and TRBJ2-1, with D unclear. V gave up 6 bases and J gave up 5 bases, with 8 bases separating them. Per the germline V gene, CDR1 is SNHLY and CDR2 is FYNNEI. The length of the CDR3 is 12 residues. In DNA form, the CDR3 reads TGTGCCAGCAGATTCACAAACAATGAGCAGTTCTTC. It encodes CASRFTNNEQFF.

For this clonotype: This may come from a read error, since a much larger clone is one base off. This chain connects TRBV6-5 to TRBJ1-2, with unresolved D. The germline gives CDR1 MNHEY, CDR2 SVGAGI. The CDR3 sequence is 13 residues long. The V end was cut by 0 bases, the J end by 4 bases, with 6 bases between. The CDR3 DNA reads as TGTGCCAGCAGTTACTCCCTGACCTATGGCTACACCTTC. Translating gives CASSYSLTYGYTF.

This clonotype came up many times. The chain couples TRBV2 to TRBJ2-7, with D perhaps matching TRBD2 (6 bases). The germline V gene has CDR1 SNHLY and CDR2 FYNNEI. V was shortened by 7 bases and J by 9 bases, with 22 bases between the two germline ends. CDR3 length: 14 residues. The CDR3 protein is CASKVSGLAPRQYF. The CDR3 DNA is TGTGCCAGCAAGGTGTCGGGGCTAGCGCCTCGGCAGTACTTC.

With regard to this clonotype: This is likely a read error, given that the CDR3 carries no conserved phenylalanine or tryptophan at its end. This chain uses TRBV7-4 with TRBJ1-1, with no clear D. CDR1 and CDR2 from the germline V gene are SGHVT and SQSDAQ. CDR3 length: 12 amino acids. Deletions cut 5 bases from V and 4 bases from J, with 8 bases between. In nucleotides, the CDR3 is TGTGCCAGCAGCCCTCCCCCCACTGAAGCTTTCGTT. It yields the protein CASSPPPTEAFV.

Note on this clonotype: Mismatch with germline at one junction end may stem from a read error. The V call is TRBV10-3, the J call TRBJ1-5; D unclear. The germline V gene has CDR1 ENHRY and CDR2 SYGVKD. The CDR3 sequence is 8 residues long. The CDR3 DNA reads TGTGCCAGCAGTTACCCAAGTTTT. Amino acids: CASSYPSF.

For this clonotype: The germline gene is not matched at one end of the junction; a read error may be the cause. J is TRBJ1-6 and V is TRBV14; perhaps TRBD1 as D (6 bases). The CDR3 has 15 amino acids. Per the germline V gene, CDR1 is SGHDN and CDR2 is FVKESK. The DNA of the CDR3 is TGCGCCAGCAGCCAACAACAGGGTCAGGGTTCACCCCCCCACTTT. Its protein product is CASSQQQGQGSPPHF.

This clonotype was observed at least ten times. V usage is TRBV6-6 and J usage is TRBJ1-6; D unclear. The V and J ends lost 0 bases and 8 bases respectively, with 5 bases between them. The CDR3 length is 13 residues. Germline CDR1 and CDR2: MNHNY and SVGAGI (reference sequence). The CDR3 loop reads CASSYSTHSPLHF. CDR3 DNA: TGTGCCAGCAGTTACTCGACCCATTCACCCCTCCACTTT.

The J gene is TRBJ2-7, the V gene TRBV20-1; TRBD2 matches 14 bases. Germline CDR1 reads DFQATT; CDR2 reads SNEGSKA (reference sequence). The CDR3 runs to 16 residues. The J segment lost 2 bases and the V segment lost 8 bases, leaving 11 bases of the junction unmatched. CDR3: CSQVLTSGRAPYEQYF. CDR3 DNA sequence: TGCAGTCAAGTCCTGACTAGCGGGAGGGCCCCCTACGAGCAGTACTTC.

This clonotype was found a few times. V gene TRBV12-3 or TRBV12-4 combines with J gene TRBJ1-5; D unclear. CDR3 length equals 13 residues. The ends were cut back, 3 bases at V and 7 bases at J, with 10 bases in the middle. The CDR3 nucleotides read TGTGCCAGCAGTTTCCAACTTGGCCAGCCCCAGCATTTT. Protein product: CASSFQLGQPQHF.

With respect to this clonotype: It is likely a read error, because the conserved phenylalanine at the end of the CDR3 is missing. The V and J genes are TRBV6-1 and TRBJ2-5; tentatively, D is TRBD2 (5 bases). CDR1 is MNHNS, CDR2 SASEGT, per germline. The V end lost 2 bases, the J end lost 7 bases, and 17 bases lay between the germline ends. The CDR3 loop spans 15 amino acids. The CDR3 nucleotides are TGTGCCAGCAGTGAAAGTATCGGTCTCCGGGGGACCCAGTACCTC. As protein: CASSESIGLRGTQYL.

V and J are TRBV14 and TRBJ1-1; D is possibly TRBD1 (5 bases). There are 15 residues in the CDR3. Trimming pared 3 bases from V and 7 bases from J, leaving 18 bases between. The germline V gene has CDR1 SGHDN and CDR2 FVKESK. The CDR3, as DNA: TGTGCCAGCAGCCATTGGGGGAAAGGGTACAATGAAGCTTTCTTT. Amino acids: CASSHWGKGYNEAFF. Based on the CDR3 plus reference TRBV14 and TRBJ1-1, the full variable domain is EAGVTQFPSHSVIEKGQTVTLRCDPISGHDNLYWYRRVMGKEIKFLLHFVKESKQDESGMPNNRFLAERTGGTYSTLKVQPAELEDSGVYFCASSHWGKGYNEAFFGQGTRLTVV.

This clonotype was seen more than once but under ten times. The V and J genes are TRBV20-1 and TRBJ2-6; 8 positions match TRBD2. The CDR3 loop spans 17 amino acids. Unmatched junction bases numbered 11, after V lost 5 bases and J lost 2 bases. The germline V gene has CDR1 DFQATT and CDR2 SNEGSKA (reference sequence). The CDR3 DNA sequence: TGCAGTGCTCCGCGGGGGGATAGGGACGCTGGGGCCAACGTCCTGACTTTC. Protein sequence: CSAPRGDRDAGANVLTF.

The table lists this clonotype with many counts. The genes are TRBV20-1 and TRBJ2-7, with TRBD1 identical over 8 bases. CDR1 is DFQATT, CDR2 SNEGSKA, per germline (reference sequence). Trimming removed 5 bases from V and 2 bases from J; junction bases left unmatched: 5. This CDR3 has 13 amino acids. The CDR3 region is CSAGKDRAYEQYF. The DNA of the CDR3 is TGCAGTGCTGGCAAGGACAGGGCCTACGAGCAGTACTTC.

The chain carries TRBV20-1 and TRBJ1-2, with 7 bases matching TRBD1. This CDR3 spans 14 amino acids. The J segment lost 8 bases and the V segment lost 4 bases, leaving 13 bases of the junction unmatched. Germline V gene lookup returns CDR1 DFQATT and CDR2 SNEGSKA (reference sequence). The CDR3 DNA sequence: TGCAGTGCTACCGAGACAGGGCGCGTTGGAGGCTACACCTTC. Protein product: CSATETGRVGGYTF.

The rearrangement joins TRBV7-9 to TRBJ2-1; D ambiguous. The CDR3 is made up of 13 amino acids. Trimming left V 3 bases short and J 7 bases short, with 10 bases between. Germline CDR1 SEHNR, CDR2 FQNEAQ (reference sequence). The CDR3 sequence: CASSFASFNEQFF. The DNA for the CDR3 is TGTGCCAGCAGCTTCGCGTCGTTTAATGAGCAGTTCTTC.

The table lists this clonotype with many counts. The rearrangement joins TRBV7-8 to TRBJ1-1, with D tentatively TRBD1 (6 bases). CDR1 SGHVS and CDR2 FQNEAQ come from the germline V gene. Between the trimmed V and J ends, which lost 2 bases and 6 bases, there was a span of 10 bases. The CDR3 runs 13 residues. CDR3 coding DNA: TGTGCCAGCAGCTTAATACAGGGAGCTGAAGCTTTCTTT. Residues: CASSLIQGAEAFF.

The CDR3 sequence: CSANPPTGVYEQYF. The CDR3 coding sequence is TGCAGTGCTAATCCCCCGACAGGGGTCTACGAGCAGTACTTC. The rearrangement links TRBV20-1 to TRBJ2-7; 8 bases align to TRBD1. Germline V gene lookup returns CDR1 DFQATT and CDR2 SNEGSKA (reference sequence). The CDR3 runs 14 residues. V trimming: 4 bases; J trimming: 3 bases; junction bases outside the gene matches: 8.

This clonotype came up a few times. Since a much larger clone is just one base distant, this may be a read error. The chain has TRBV7-8 and TRBJ1-6, with TRBD1 matching 7 bases. Trimming took 5 bases from V and 11 from J; bases not matched to a gene: 6. Germline lookup yields CDR1 SGHVS and CDR2 FQNEAQ. This CDR3 is 13 amino acids long. CDR3 sequence: CASSPTGRPPLHF. The CDR3 region has the DNA TGTGCCAGCAGCCCGACAGGGCGCCCACCCCTCCACTTT.

This clonotype was recorded at least ten times. The rearrangement joins TRBV12-3 or TRBV12-4 to TRBJ2-5; TRBD1 aligns across 7 bases. J lost 5 bases, V lost 4 bases, and 4 bases had no gene match. The CDR3 has 13 amino acids. The CDR3 DNA reads as TGTGCCAGCAGTTGGGACAGATGGGAGACCCAGTACTTC. It translates to CASSWDRWETQYF.

With regard to this clonotype: Because the CDR3's place on the DNA is in doubt, the DNA is left out and the CDR3 is given as listed by TCRdb. V gene TRBV10-3 combines with J gene TRBJ2-2; the table's TRBD2 call for D was not verified on the DNA. CDR1 is ENHRY, CDR2 SYGVKD, per germline. The CDR3 sequence runs 15 residues, both termini included. The CDR3 is CATSRDWRTPGSCFF.

There are a few counts of this clonotype. This sequence joins TRBV7-2 and TRBJ2-7; 10 bases align to TRBD2. V was clipped by 4 bases and J by 0 bases; unmatched bases: 3. This CDR3 region has 15 residues. Germline CDR1 is SGHTA and CDR2 is FQGNSA. The DNA for the CDR3 is TGTGCCAGCAGCTACCGACTAGCGGGCTCCTACGAGCAGTACTTC. Protein product: CASSYRLAGSYEQYF.